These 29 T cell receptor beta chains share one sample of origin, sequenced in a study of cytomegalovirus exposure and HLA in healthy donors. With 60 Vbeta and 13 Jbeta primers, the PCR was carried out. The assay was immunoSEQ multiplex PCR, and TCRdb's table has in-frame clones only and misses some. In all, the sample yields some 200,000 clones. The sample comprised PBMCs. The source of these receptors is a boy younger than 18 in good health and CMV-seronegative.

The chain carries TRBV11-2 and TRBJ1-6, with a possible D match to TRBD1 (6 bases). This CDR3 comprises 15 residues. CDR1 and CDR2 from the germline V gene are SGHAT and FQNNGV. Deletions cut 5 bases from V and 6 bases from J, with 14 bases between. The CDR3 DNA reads TGTGCCAGCAGCCACGGACAGATATTTAATTCACCCCTCCACTTT. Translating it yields CASSHGQIFNSPLHF.

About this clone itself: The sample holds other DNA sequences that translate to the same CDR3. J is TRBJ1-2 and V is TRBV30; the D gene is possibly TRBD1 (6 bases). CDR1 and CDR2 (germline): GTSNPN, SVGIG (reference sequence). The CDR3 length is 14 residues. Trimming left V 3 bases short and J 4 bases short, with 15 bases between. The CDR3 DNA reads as TGTGCCTGGAGGCAATCAGGGGCGGGCTATGGCTACACCTTC. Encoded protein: CAWRQSGAGYGYTF.

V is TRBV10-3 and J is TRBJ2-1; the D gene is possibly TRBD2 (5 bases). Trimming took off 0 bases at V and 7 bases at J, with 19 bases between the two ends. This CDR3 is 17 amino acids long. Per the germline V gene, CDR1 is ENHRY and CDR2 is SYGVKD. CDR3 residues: CAISESPDLRGGNEQFF. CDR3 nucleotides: TGTGCCATCAGTGAGTCTCCAGATTTGAGAGGCGGGAATGAGCAGTTCTTC.

In nucleotides, the CDR3 is TGTGCCAGCAGCCTTTACAGCAGACAGGCTGATCTGACGACCCAGTACTTC. Its protein is CASSLYSRQADLTTQYF. This chain links TRBV11-1 with TRBJ2-5; the D gene is possibly TRBD1 (6 bases). This CDR3 has 17 amino acids. V shed 5 bases and J shed 7 bases, with 26 bases lying between them. The germline gives CDR1 SGHAT, CDR2 FQDESV (reference sequence).

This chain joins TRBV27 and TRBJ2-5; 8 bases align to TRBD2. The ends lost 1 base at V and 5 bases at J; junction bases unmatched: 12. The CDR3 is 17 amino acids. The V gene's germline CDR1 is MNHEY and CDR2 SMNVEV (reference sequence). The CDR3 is CASSLFGSRGVSETQYF. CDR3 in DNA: TGTGCCAGCAGTTTATTCGGATCGCGGGGGGTATCGGAGACCCAGTACTTC.

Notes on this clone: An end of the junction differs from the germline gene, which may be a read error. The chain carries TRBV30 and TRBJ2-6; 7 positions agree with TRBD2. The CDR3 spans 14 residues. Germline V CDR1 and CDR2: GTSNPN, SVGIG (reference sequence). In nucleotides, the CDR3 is TGTGCCGGGAGGGCAGTATACGGGGCCAACGTCCTGACTTTC. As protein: CAGRAVYGANVLTF.

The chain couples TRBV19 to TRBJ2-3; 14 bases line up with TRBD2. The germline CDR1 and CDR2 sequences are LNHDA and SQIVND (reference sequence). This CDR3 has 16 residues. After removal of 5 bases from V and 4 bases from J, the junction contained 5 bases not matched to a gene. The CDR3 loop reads CASSLTSGGGSDTQYF. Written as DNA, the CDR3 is TGTGCCAGTAGTCTGACTAGCGGGGGGGGATCAGATACGCAGTATTTT.

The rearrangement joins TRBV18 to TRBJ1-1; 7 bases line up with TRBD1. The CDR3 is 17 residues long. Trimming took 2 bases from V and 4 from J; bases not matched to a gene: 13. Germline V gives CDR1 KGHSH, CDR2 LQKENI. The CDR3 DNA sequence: TGTGCCAGCTCACCAAGGTCCGACAGGGAAGTCGGCACTGAAGCTTTCTTT. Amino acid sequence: CASSPRSDREVGTEAFF.

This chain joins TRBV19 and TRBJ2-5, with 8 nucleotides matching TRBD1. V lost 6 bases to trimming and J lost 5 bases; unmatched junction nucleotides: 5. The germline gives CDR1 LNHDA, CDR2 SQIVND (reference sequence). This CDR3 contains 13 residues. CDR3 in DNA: TGTGCCAGTAGAGGGACAGGTTGGGAGACCCAGTACTTC. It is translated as CASRGTGWETQYF.

The chain's CDR3 is CASSLAVGGNTGELFF. CDR3 coding DNA: TGCGCCAGCAGCTTGGCCGTAGGGGGCAACACCGGGGAGCTGTTTTTT. This chain connects TRBV5-1 to TRBJ2-2; 7 bases agree with TRBD1. The CDR3 length is 16 residues. The junction had 4 bases not matched to a gene; V was cut back by 0 bases and J by 2 bases. Germline assignment: CDR1 SGHRS and CDR2 YFSETQ.

The CDR3 DNA reads as TGTGCCAGCAGCCCGGAAGGGGCGGCCCATGGCTACACCTTC. It translates to CASSPEGAAHGYTF. The rearrangement uses TRBV4-2 and TRBJ1-2, with a possible D match to TRBD1 (5 bases). V lost 4 bases and J lost 6, with 15 bases in between. This CDR3 is built from 14 residues. Per germline, CDR1 LGHNA and CDR2 YNFKEQ.

The CDR3 DNA follows: TGTGCCAGCAGCTCCGGACGGGGGTTGGAGACCCAGTACTTC. It is translated as CASSSGRGLETQYF. The chain links TRBV7-8 to TRBJ2-5, with D perhaps TRBD2 (6 bases). Germline V gives CDR1 SGHVS, CDR2 FQNEAQ. The CDR3 covers 14 residues. Trimming stripped 4 bases from V and 5 bases from J, with 14 bases between.

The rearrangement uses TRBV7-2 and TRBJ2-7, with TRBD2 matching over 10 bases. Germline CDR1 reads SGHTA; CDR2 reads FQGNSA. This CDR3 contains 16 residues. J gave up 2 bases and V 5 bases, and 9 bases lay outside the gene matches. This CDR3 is CASSPRTSGVAYEQYF. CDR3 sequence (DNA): TGTGCCAGCAGCCCGCGAACTAGCGGGGTCGCCTACGAGCAGTACTTC.

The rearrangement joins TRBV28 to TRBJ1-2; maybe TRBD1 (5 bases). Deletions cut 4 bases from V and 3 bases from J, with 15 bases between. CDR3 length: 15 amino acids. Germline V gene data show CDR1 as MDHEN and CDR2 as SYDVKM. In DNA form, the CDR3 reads TGTGCCAGCAGTTCCCTTGGGGGGGTATACTATGGCTACACCTTC. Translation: CASSSLGGVYYGYTF.

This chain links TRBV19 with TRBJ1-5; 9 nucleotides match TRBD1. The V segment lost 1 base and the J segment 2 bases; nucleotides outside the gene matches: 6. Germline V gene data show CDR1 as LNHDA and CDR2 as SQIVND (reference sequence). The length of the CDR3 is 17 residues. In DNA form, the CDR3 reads TGTGCCAGTAGTATAGGTCGGGGGGACAGGGGCAATCAGCCCCAGCATTTT. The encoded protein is CASSIGRGDRGNQPQHF. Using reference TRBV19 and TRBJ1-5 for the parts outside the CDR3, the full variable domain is DGGITQSPKYLFRKEGQNVTLSCEQNLNHDAMYWYRQDPGQGLRLIYYSQIVNDFQKGDIAEGYSVSREKKESFPLTVTSAQKNPTAFYLCASSIGRGDRGNQPQHFGDGTRLSIL.

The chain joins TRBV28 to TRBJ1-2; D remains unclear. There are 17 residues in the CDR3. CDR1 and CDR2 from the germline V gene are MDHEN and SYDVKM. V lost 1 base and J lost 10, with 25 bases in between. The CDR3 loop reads CASSLSPSAAGERDYTF. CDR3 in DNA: TGTGCCAGCAGTTTATCACCCAGTGCCGCTGGGGAGCGTGACTACACCTTC.

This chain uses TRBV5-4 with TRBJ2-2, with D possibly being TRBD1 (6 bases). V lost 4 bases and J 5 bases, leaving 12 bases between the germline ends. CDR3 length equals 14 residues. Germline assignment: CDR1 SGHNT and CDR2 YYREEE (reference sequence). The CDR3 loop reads CASSLTQGTGELFF. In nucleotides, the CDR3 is TGTGCCAGCAGCCTTACCCAGGGGACCGGGGAGCTGTTTTTT.

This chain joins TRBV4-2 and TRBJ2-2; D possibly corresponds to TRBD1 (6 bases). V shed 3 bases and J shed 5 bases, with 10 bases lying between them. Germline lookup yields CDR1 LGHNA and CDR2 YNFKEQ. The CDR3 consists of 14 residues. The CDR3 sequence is CASSQAGTTGELFF. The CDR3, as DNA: TGTGCCAGCAGCCAGGCCGGGACAACCGGGGAGCTGTTTTTT.

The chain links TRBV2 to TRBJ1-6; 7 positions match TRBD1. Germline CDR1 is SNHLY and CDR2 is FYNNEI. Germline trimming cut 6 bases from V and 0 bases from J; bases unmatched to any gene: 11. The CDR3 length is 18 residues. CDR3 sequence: CASRQTPGQSSYNSPLHF. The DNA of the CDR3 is TGTGCCAGCAGACAAACACCGGGACAGAGCTCCTATAATTCACCCCTCCACTTT.

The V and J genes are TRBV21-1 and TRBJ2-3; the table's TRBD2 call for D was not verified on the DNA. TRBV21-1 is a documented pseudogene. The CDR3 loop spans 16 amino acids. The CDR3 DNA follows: TGTGCCAGCAGCATCCCCCAGGGACTATACACAGATACGCAGTATTTT. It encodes CASSIPQGLYTDTQYF.

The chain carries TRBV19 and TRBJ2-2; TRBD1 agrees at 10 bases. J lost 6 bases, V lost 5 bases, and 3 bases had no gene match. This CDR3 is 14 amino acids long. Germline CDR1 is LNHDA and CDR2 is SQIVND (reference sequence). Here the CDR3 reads CASSFGQGAGELFF. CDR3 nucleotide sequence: TGTGCCAGTAGTTTCGGACAGGGGGCCGGGGAGCTGTTTTTT.

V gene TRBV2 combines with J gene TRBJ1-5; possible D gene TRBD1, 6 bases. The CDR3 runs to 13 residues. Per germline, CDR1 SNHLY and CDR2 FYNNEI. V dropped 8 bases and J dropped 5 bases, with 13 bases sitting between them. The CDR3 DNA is TGTGCCAGCGCCGGCAGGGGAGATCAGCCCCAGCATTTT. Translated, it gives CASAGRGDQPQHF.

The CDR3 is CASSSRGETQYF. The DNA of the CDR3 is TGTGCCAGCAGCTCCCGCGGAGAGACCCAGTACTTC. The chain recombines TRBV14 with TRBJ2-5, with D unresolved. V was cut by 5 bases and J by 4 bases, with 8 bases left in between. From germline, CDR1 is SGHDN and CDR2 FVKESK. The CDR3 totals 12 residues.

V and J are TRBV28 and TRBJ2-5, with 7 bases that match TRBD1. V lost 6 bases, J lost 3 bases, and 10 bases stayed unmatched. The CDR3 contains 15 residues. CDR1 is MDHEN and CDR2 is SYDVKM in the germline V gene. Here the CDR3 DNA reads TGTGCCAGCAGCAACCGATTCAGGGGGAAAGAGACCCAGTACTTC. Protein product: CASSNRFRGKETQYF.

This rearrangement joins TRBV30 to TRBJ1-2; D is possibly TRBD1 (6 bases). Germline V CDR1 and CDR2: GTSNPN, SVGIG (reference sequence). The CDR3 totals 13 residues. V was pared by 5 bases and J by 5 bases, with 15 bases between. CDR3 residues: CAWGGANLYGYTF. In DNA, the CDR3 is TGTGCCTGGGGGGGGGCGAATCTTTATGGCTACACCTTC.

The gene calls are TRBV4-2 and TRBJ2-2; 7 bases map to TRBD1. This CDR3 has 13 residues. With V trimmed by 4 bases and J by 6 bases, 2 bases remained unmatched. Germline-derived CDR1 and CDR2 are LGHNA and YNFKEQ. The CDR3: CASSRQGSGELFF. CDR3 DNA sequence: TGTGCCAGCAGCCGACAGGGTTCCGGGGAGCTGTTTTTT.

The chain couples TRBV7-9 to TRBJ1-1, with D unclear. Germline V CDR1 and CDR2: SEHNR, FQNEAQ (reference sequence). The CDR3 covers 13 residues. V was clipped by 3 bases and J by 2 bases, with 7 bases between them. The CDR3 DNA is TGTGCCAGCAGCTTCGGGGAAAACACTGAAGCTTTCTTT. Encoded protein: CASSFGENTEAFF.

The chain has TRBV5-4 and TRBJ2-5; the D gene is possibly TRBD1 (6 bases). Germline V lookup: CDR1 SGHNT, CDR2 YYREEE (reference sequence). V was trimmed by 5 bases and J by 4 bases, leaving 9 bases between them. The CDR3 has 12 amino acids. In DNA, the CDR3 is TGTGCCAGCAGTTCGGACAGAGAGACCCAGTACTTC. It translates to CASSSDRETQYF.

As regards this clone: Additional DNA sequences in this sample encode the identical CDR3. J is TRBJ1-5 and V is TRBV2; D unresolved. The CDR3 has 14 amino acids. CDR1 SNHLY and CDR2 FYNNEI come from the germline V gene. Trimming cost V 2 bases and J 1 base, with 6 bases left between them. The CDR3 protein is CASSERQSNQPQHF. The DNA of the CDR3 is TGTGCCAGCAGTGAACGTCAGAGCAATCAGCCCCAGCATTTT.